This TCR beta chain was identified during a study of blood T cell repertoires in COVID-19. In the study overall: Whether acute or convalescent, the COVID-19 samples came from the United States, Italy and Spain. T cells, B-cell-depleted T cells, or PBMCs supplied cDNA or gDNA.

This CDR3 spans 16 amino acids. V lost 3 bases to trimming and J lost 7 bases; unmatched junction nucleotides: 10. Germline V gene lookup returns CDR1 SGDLS and CDR2 YYNGEE. Only in-frame clones appear in the TCRdb table, and some are missing; sequencing was by immunoSEQ multiplex PCR. Of 200,000 to 300,000 clones listed, around nine tenths are singletons. Source material: peripheral blood. This clonotype originated in a man aged 25 to 40 with active or convalescent COVID-19. The gene calls are TRBV9 and TRBJ1-6, with 7 bases fitting TRBD1. The CDR3 here is CASSATGTARNSPLHF. DNA of the CDR3: TGTGCCAGCAGCGCCACCGGGACAGCGAGAAATTCACCCCTCCACTTT.